Sequencing of this T cell receptor beta chain was carried out in a study of T-cell memory formation after mild COVID-19. Study details: Across donors, TCR clusters were largely donor specific. General study points: A second wave of clones peaked on day 37, and their SARS-CoV-2 specificity went unconfirmed. Memory cells collected pre-infection included some clones that later responded, suggesting cross-reactive memory joined. The study found balanced CD4/CD8 in clones contracting day 15 to 85 and a CD4+ lean in later expanders.

V dropped 4 bases and J dropped 4 bases, with 14 bases sitting between them. This CDR3 is 14 amino acids long. Germline V gives CDR1 SGHRS, CDR2 YFSETQ. This clonotype occurred a few times. Its antigen is undetermined. TCRdb passed the 5' RACE reads through MiXCR, listing each CDR3 protein once. This table holds hundreds of thousands of distinct CDR3 sequences, about a fifth found once. V usage is TRBV5-1 and J usage is TRBJ1-1; a weak D match, TRBD1 (5 bases). This receptor was taken from an adult woman who had mild COVID-19 (a few samples of this study predate the infection). Cell type and time point are not known. Sequencing input: PBMCs or a T cell subset sorted from them (not recorded which). The CDR3 bases are TGCGCCAGCAGCCCGGTATTTGGGGGCACTGAAGCTTTCTTT. This codes for CASSPVFGGTEAFF.